Listed below are T cell receptor beta chains from one sample, sequenced in a study of shared clonotypes between healthy human individuals. The assay was immunoSEQ multiplex PCR, and TCRdb's table has in-frame clones only and misses some. The sample consists of about 490,000 clones, 76% of them appearing once. What was sequenced was PBMCs. All receptors derive from a woman aged 40 to 55 in good health. Some clones in this sample may be carry-over from other donors' samples. The CDR3 runs from the conserved cysteine through the conserved F or W. The order of the fields is D gene, J gene, V gene, CDR3 length, clone size, CDR3 DNA, CDR3 protein. The D gene is left open where the match is weak. Size tells how often a clone was seen (once, few, many) or the class of an expanded clone, and some rows leave it out.

>.|TRBJ2-7|TRBV7-2|13|.
TGTGCCAGCAGCCCGGGGTTACGATACGAGCAGTACTTC
CASSPGLRYEQYF
>.|TRBJ1-1|TRBV29-1|13|few
TGCAGCGTTTCACAGACTATGAACACTGAAGCTTTCTTT
CSVSQTMNTEAFF
>.|TRBJ2-7|TRBV7-9|14|.
TGTGCCAGCAGCTTGAATAGCGGACCCTACGAGCAGTACTTC
CASSLNSGPYEQYF
>.|TRBJ1-3|TRBV30|14|many
TGTGCCTGGAGTGTACTTGGAGGTGGAAACACCATATATTTT
CAWSVLGGGNTIYF
>.|TRBJ1-1|TRBV6-1|15|many
TGTGCCAGCAGCCCCATTGCAGGGGAGGGCACTGAAGCTTTCTTT
CASSPIAGEGTEAFF
>.|TRBJ1-2|TRBV10-3|13|few
TGTGCCATCGTCAAAGGGGGGGGCGACGGCTACACCTTC
CAIVKGGGDGYTF
>.|TRBJ1-5|TRBV7-2|14|.
TGTGCCAGCAGCCCCGGGTCCTCCAATCAGCCCCAGCATTTT
CASSPGSSNQPQHF
>TRBD2|TRBJ2-1|TRBV7-2|18|.
TGTGCCAGCAGCTTGTCGTTAGCGGGAGTGGGGTCCTACAATGAGCAGTTCTTC
CASSLSLAGVGSYNEQFF
>.|TRBJ2-1|TRBV11-2|15|.
TGTGCCAGCAGCTTAGATAGACCTACCTACAATGAGCAGTTCTTC
CASSLDRPTYNEQFF
>.|TRBJ2-7|TRBV6-5|15|.
TGTGCCAGCAGTTACGGGAGAGGGCCCGCCTACGAGCAGTACTTC
CASSYGRGPAYEQYF
>.|TRBJ2-2|TRBV7-2|18|once
TGTGCCAGCAGCTCCCCCCGGTTGATGGGGCGGGACACCGGGGAGCTGTTTTTT
CASSSPRLMGRDTGELFF
>TRBD1|TRBJ1-2|TRBV28|16|.
TGTGCCAGCAGTTCCCCGGGACAGGGTGGCGTCGGCGGCTACACCTTC
CASSSPGQGGVGGYTF
>TRBD1|TRBJ1-5|TRBV10-2|19|.
TGCGCCAGCAGTGAAATGGACAGGGACGGGGGATATAGCAATCAGCCCCAGCATTTT
CASSEMDRDGGYSNQPQHF
>.|TRBJ1-2|TRBV6-5|8|.
TGTGCCAGAACCCGCTACACCTTC
CARTRYTF
>.|TRBJ2-5|TRBV15|13|.
TGTGCCACCAAGAGGGGGGGCAGGGAGACCCAGTACTTC
CATKRGGRETQYF
>.|TRBJ1-6|TRBV4-1|14|.
TGCGCCAGCAGCCAAGCAGGGGCTAGATCACCCCTCCACTTT
CASSQAGARSPLHF
>.|TRBJ1-3|TRBV5-1|13|.
TGCGCCAGCAGCGTGTTCTCTGGAAACACCATATATTTT
CASSVFSGNTIYF
>.|TRBJ1-5|TRBV28|15|.
TGTGCCAGCAGTTCAGAGGGGCTCAGGTATCAGCCCCAGCATTTT
CASSSEGLRYQPQHF
>.|TRBJ2-1|TRBV5-4|15|.
TGTGCCAGCAGCTGGCCGGACTTATATCGCAATGAGCAGTTCTTC
CASSWPDLYRNEQFF
>.|TRBJ2-2|TRBV7-2|14|.
TGTGCCAGCAGCTTAGCCCTCCCCCCGTGGGAGCTGTTTTTT
CASSLALPPWELFF
>TRBD2|TRBJ2-5|TRBV4-1|18|.
TGCGCCAGCAGCCAAGGACTAGCGGGGGTGATCGCGGGGGAGACCCAGTACTTC
CASSQGLAGVIAGETQYF
>.|TRBJ1-3|TRBV5-1|13|once
TGCGCCAGCAGCTTCAAGCCTGGAAACACCATATATTTT
CASSFKPGNTIYF
>TRBD1|TRBJ1-5|TRBV19|16|.
TGTGCCAGTAGTCCCCGACAGGGCGTAAGGGATCAGCCCCAGCATTTT
CASSPRQGVRDQPQHF
>.|TRBJ2-7|TRBV7-9|15|.
TGTGCCAGCAGCTTCGACCCTACTAGTTCCTACGAGCAGTACTTC
CASSFDPTSSYEQYF
>TRBD2|TRBJ2-1|TRBV7-2|15|.
TGTGCCAGCAGCCTCCAGCGGGAGCATCTGGATGAGCAGTTCTTC
CASSLQREHLDEQFF
>.|TRBJ2-3|TRBV11-2|15|.
TGTGCCAGCAGCCCCGTTTGGGGCCCCCGGGATACGCAGTATTTT
CASSPVWGPRDTQYF
>.|TRBJ1-5|TRBV7-8|15|.
TGTGCCAGCAGTCCCACAGGGATGCTAAGGCAGCCCCAGCATTTT
CASSPTGMLRQPQHF
>.|TRBJ2-7|TRBV5-1|14|.
TGCGCCAGCAGCTTGGCCACAGGGCCCGGCGAGCAGTACTTC
CASSLATGPGEQYF
>TRBD2|TRBJ2-1|TRBV9|14|once
TGTGCCAGCAGCGCAGCTAGCGGGAGAAGGGAGCAGTTCTTC
CASSAASGRREQFF
>TRBD1|TRBJ2-1|TRBV2|14|few
TGTGCCAGCAGGGGGACAGGGTTCAACAATGAGCAGTTCTTC
CASRGTGFNNEQFF
>.|TRBJ1-3|TRBV7-9|14|few
TGTGCCAGCAAGGTGGGGGGCGGCCGAAACACCATATATTTT
CASKVGGGRNTIYF
>TRBD1|TRBJ2-3|TRBV13|12|.
TGTGCCAGCAGCCCGGGGACAGCCCGAGCTCTTTTT
CASSPGTARALF
>.|TRBJ2-5|TRBV19|13|.
TGTGCCAGTAATCAGGGCCGCCAAGAGACCCAGTACTTC
CASNQGRQETQYF
>.|TRBJ2-7|TRBV5-1|15|.
TGCGCCAGCAGCCTAGGACTAAACCTACCCTACGAGCAGTACTTC
CASSLGLNLPYEQYF
>TRBD1|TRBJ2-3|TRBV28|13|.
TGTGCCAGCAGGGGACAGGGGGAGGATACGCAGTATTTT
CASRGQGEDTQYF